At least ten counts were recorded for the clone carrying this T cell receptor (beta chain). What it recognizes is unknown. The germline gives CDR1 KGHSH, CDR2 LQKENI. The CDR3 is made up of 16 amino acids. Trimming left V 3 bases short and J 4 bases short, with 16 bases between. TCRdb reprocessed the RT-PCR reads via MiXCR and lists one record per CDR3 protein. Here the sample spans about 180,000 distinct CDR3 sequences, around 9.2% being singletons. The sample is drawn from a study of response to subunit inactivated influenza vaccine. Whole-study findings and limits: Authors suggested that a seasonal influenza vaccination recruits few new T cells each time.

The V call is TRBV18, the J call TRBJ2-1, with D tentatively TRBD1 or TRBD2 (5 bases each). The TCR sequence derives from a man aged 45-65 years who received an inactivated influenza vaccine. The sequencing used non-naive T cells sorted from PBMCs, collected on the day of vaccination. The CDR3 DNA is TGTGCCAGCTCACCGCAGGAGAGGGGAATTTACAATGAGCAGTTCTTC. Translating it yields CASSPQERGIYNEQFF. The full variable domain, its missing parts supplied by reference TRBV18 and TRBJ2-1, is NAGVMQNPRHLVRRRGQEARLRCSPMKGHSHVYWYRQLPEEGLKFMVYLQKENIIDESGMPKERFSAEFPKEGPSILRIQQVVRGDSAAYFCASSPQERGIYNEQFFGPGTRLTVL.